The clone carrying this T cell receptor (beta chain) has a single count. The entry originates in a study of blood T cell repertoires in COVID-19. Study at large: Sites in the United States, Italy and Spain provided acute and convalescent COVID-19 samples.

Only in-frame clones appear in the TCRdb table, and some are missing; sequencing was by immunoSEQ multiplex PCR. The sample yields around 200,000 clones, around 83% seen once. V shed 6 bases and J shed 4 bases, with 15 bases lying between them. The CDR3 is made up of 14 amino acids. The germline CDR1 and CDR2 sequences are MDHEN and SYDVKM. The TCR sequence derives from a man over 45 with active or convalescent COVID-19. Sequenced: peripheral blood. The V and J genes are TRBV28 and TRBJ1-2; TRBD1 is a possible D gene (6 bases). CDR3 region: CASRTTGRGYGYTF. The CDR3 DNA follows: TGTGCCAGCAGGACGACAGGTAGAGGCTATGGCTACACCTTC.